This T cell receptor beta chain was recorded in a study of neurological immune-mediated disorders. Study observations and caveats: HTLV-1-associated myelopathy displayed the greatest TCR clonal expansion, and multiple sclerosis exhibited the smallest, lower than that of healthy controls.

There are many counts of this clonotype. Antigen unknown. The germline V gene encodes CDR1 KGHDR and CDR2 SFDVKD. This CDR3 has 17 residues. J lost 7 bases, V lost 2 bases, and 10 bases had no gene match. Maryland, USA blood bank volunteers served as healthy controls. Using its own MiXCR run on the 5' RACE reads, TCRdb lists one record per CDR3 protein. This table holds approximately 82,000 distinct CDR3 sequences, 13% to 15% found once. This chain links TRBV24-1 with TRBJ2-5; TRBD2 matches 12 bases. Sequences were obtained from PBMCs. This receptor was identified in a woman in her forties or fifties in good health. The DNA for the CDR3 is TGTGCCACCAGTGATTCACCGGGACTAGCGGGTGAAGGGACCCAGTACTTC. Residues: CATSDSPGLAGEGTQYF.